These 16 T cell receptor beta chains originate from one sample sequenced in a study of blood T cell repertoires in COVID-19 (dated by TCRdb to 2018 to 2021). Library construction relied on the immunoSEQ multiplex PCR assay. TCRdb took over this immuneACCESS table, retaining in-frame rearrangements with V and J assigned. Such tables are incomplete; in checked studies, under half of the missing clones stem from an unresolved V gene, and the remainder is unexplained. The sample table contains 200,000 to 300,000 clones; only one count was recorded for less than 90% of them. The ten largest clones take up about 2.1% of the sample. Sequences were obtained from peripheral blood. These receptor sequences come from a man under 40 with active or convalescent COVID-19.

The chain is built from TRBV6-1 and TRBJ2-5; TRBD2 matches 8 bases. The length of the CDR3 is 15 residues. The V segment lost 3 bases and the J segment 4 bases; nucleotides outside the gene matches: 7. Germline loops: CDR1 MNHNS, CDR2 SASEGT. In DNA form, the CDR3 reads TGTGCCAGCAGTGATTCGGGGGGGTTCCGAGAGACCCAGTACTTC. Protein: CASSDSGGFRETQYF.

The genes are TRBV29-1 and TRBJ1-2; the match to TRBD1 covers 10 bases. Germline lookup yields CDR1 SQVTM and CDR2 ANQGSEA. V lost 4 bases to trimming and J lost 7 bases; unmatched junction nucleotides: 9. The CDR3 contains 14 residues. The CDR3 nucleotides read TGCAGCGTTGCCAATGACAGGGGGCGTTCTGGCTACACCTTC. Translating it yields CSVANDRGRSGYTF.

V and J are TRBV6-5 and TRBJ2-7; no clear D gene. V gave up 6 bases and J gave up 0 bases, with 12 bases separating them. This CDR3 is 14 amino acids long. Germline CDR1 is MNHEY and CDR2 is SVGAGI. CDR3 bases: TGTGCCAGCAGACTGAGAGCTGCCTCCTACGAGCAGTACTTC. Its translation is CASRLRAASYEQYF.

The rearrangement joins TRBV19 to TRBJ1-5, with unresolved D. The V and J ends lost 7 bases and 1 base respectively, with 8 bases between them. This CDR3 has 13 amino acids. Per germline, CDR1 LNHDA and CDR2 SQIVND (reference sequence). Written as DNA, the CDR3 is TGTGCCAGTACGGGATTCAGCAATCAGCCCCAGCATTTT. Amino acids: CASTGFSNQPQHF.

The chain uses TRBV29-1 and TRBJ1-4, with D uncertain. With 4 bases removed from V and 2 bases from J, the gap between germline ends came to 5 bases. The CDR3 length is 12 residues. Germline CDR1 is SQVTM and CDR2 is ANQGSEA. CDR3 region: CSVGGTNEKLFF. The CDR3 region has the DNA TGCAGCGTTGGAGGGACTAATGAAAAACTGTTTTTT.

The V and J genes are TRBV12-3 or TRBV12-4 and TRBJ1-6; no firm D call. The CDR3 sequence is 12 residues long. Deletions cut 5 bases from V and 14 bases from J, with 13 bases between. The CDR3 protein is CASSISDVTLHF. The CDR3 DNA is TGTGCCAGCAGTATCAGCGACGTCACCCTCCACTTT.

The J gene is TRBJ1-3, the V gene TRBV18; D gene uncertain. The V end lost 3 bases, the J end lost 0 bases, and 9 bases lay between the germline ends. Germline CDR1 reads KGHSH; CDR2 reads LQKENI. CDR3 length equals 15 residues. CDR3 DNA: TGTGCCAGCTCACCCGGAGACGGCTCTGGAAACACCATATATTTT. This gives the protein CASSPGDGSGNTIYF. Using reference TRBV18 and TRBJ1-3 for the parts outside the CDR3, the full variable domain is NAGVMQNPRHLVRRRGQEARLRCSPMKGHSHVYWYRQLPEEGLKFMVYLQKENIIDESGMPKERFSAEFPKEGPSILRIQQVVRGDSAAYFCASSPGDGSGNTIYFGEGSWLTVV.

The chain combines TRBV11-2 with TRBJ2-1; D uncertain. The germline gives CDR1 SGHAT, CDR2 FQNNGV. Trimming took 0 bases from V and 8 from J, leaving 17 bases between them. This CDR3 spans 16 amino acids. CDR3 DNA sequence: TGTGCCAGCAGCTTAGAATACAGTGGCGTAGACGATGAGCAGTTCTTC. The encoded protein is CASSLEYSGVDDEQFF.

The chain recombines TRBV5-1 with TRBJ2-2, with a possible D match to TRBD1 (6 bases). This CDR3 contains 15 residues. The germline gives CDR1 SGHRS, CDR2 YFSETQ. V was pared by 0 bases and J by 1 base, with 7 bases between. The CDR3 DNA is TGCGCCAGCAGCTTGGTACAGGGGAACACCGGGGAGCTGTTTTTT. Translated, it gives CASSLVQGNTGELFF.

This clone was observed a single time. This sequence joins TRBV6-6 and TRBJ2-7; D ambiguous. This CDR3 spans 14 amino acids. CDR1 MNHNY and CDR2 SVGAGI come from the germline V gene (reference sequence). Between the trimmed V and J ends, which lost 5 bases and 2 bases, there was a span of 13 bases. CDR3: CASSPYAVTYEQYF. The CDR3 bases are TGTGCCAGCAGTCCCTATGCGGTTACCTACGAGCAGTACTTC.

The chain is built from TRBV18 and TRBJ2-7, with TRBD1 matching over 11 bases. J was trimmed by 9 bases and V by 6 bases; bases with no gene match: 16. In germline, CDR1 is KGHSH, CDR2 LQKENI. The CDR3 is made up of 16 amino acids. The CDR3 reads CASSPGQGARSQRQYF. The DNA for the CDR3 is TGTGCCAGCTCCCCCGGACAGGGGGCGCGTTCACAGCGGCAGTACTTC. Together with reference TRBV18 and TRBJ2-7, the CDR3 gives the full variable domain: NAGVMQNPRHLVRRRGQEARLRCSPMKGHSHVYWYRQLPEEGLKFMVYLQKENIIDESGMPKERFSAEFPKEGPSILRIQQVVRGDSAAYFCASSPGQGARSQRQYFGPGTRLTVT.

The chain links TRBV5-6 to TRBJ1-4; D possibly corresponds to TRBD1 (5 bases). With 0 bases removed from V and 13 bases from J, the gap between germline ends came to 13 bases. The CDR3 is 13 amino acids. The germline CDR1 and CDR2 sequences are SGHDT and YYEEEE. CDR3 sequence (DNA): TGTGCCAGCAGCTTGGTTTCTCAGGGTCGACTGTTTTTT. Encoded protein: CASSLVSQGRLFF.

This rearrangement joins TRBV7-2 to TRBJ2-3; D not resolved. In germline, CDR1 is SGHTA, CDR2 FQGNSA. Trimming shortened V by 2 bases and J by 2 bases, and 11 bases separated the two germline ends. This CDR3 has 15 residues. In DNA form, the CDR3 reads TGTGCCAGCAGCTTATATAGAACAGACACAGATACGCAGTATTTT. Its translation: CASSLYRTDTDTQYF.

This clone has just one count. J is TRBJ1-5 and V is TRBV9; no firm D call. Germline V gene lookup returns CDR1 SGDLS and CDR2 YYNGEE. This CDR3 region has 15 residues. The V end lost 3 bases, the J end lost 1 base, and 11 bases lay between the germline ends. The CDR3: CASSAGGGSNQPQHF. CDR3 sequence (DNA): TGTGCCAGCAGCGCAGGCGGCGGGAGCAATCAGCCCCAGCATTTT.

This clone was counted only a few times. V and J are TRBV13 and TRBJ2-7; 9 bases align to TRBD2. The CDR3 consists of 15 residues. The V gene end was trimmed by 2 bases and the J gene end by 3 bases; junction bases not matched to a gene: 5. Germline V gene data show CDR1 as PRHDT and CDR2 as FYEKMQ (reference sequence). The CDR3 loop is CASSLMAGGHYEQYF. Written as DNA, the CDR3 is TGTGCCAGCAGCTTAATGGCGGGGGGGCACTACGAGCAGTACTTC.

The V call is TRBV4-1, the J call TRBJ2-7; D possibly corresponds to TRBD2 (6 bases). Germline loops: CDR1 MGHRA, CDR2 YSYEKL. Trimming took off 1 base at V and 0 bases at J, with 10 bases between the two ends. The CDR3 contains 15 residues. CDR3: CASSQGGVSSYEQYF. The CDR3 coding sequence is TGCGCCAGCAGCCAAGGCGGGGTGAGCTCCTACGAGCAGTACTTC.